This is a list of T cell receptor beta chains from one sample in a study of T cell responses to AZD1222 COVID-19 vaccine. Method: immunoSEQ multiplex PCR; TCRdb's copy keeps in-frame clones and lacks some. The data hold approximately 160,000 clones, with 70% to 90% observed a single time. Sequencing was performed on peripheral blood, taken on day 0 of AZD1222 vaccination. Source of these receptors: an adult in good health. The CDR3 runs from the conserved cysteine through the conserved F or W. The D gene is left open where the match is weak. Clone sizes are given selectively: once, few, many, or a class where the clone is expanded.

j_gene	v_gene	d_gene	abundance	CDR3aa	CDR3nt
TRBJ1-5	TRBV18	NA	NA	CASSPAGRAQHF	TGTGCCAGCTCACCAGCGGGAAGGGCCCAGCATTTT
TRBJ2-7	TRBV7-3	TRBD2	few	CASSLGGGPSEQYF	TGTGCCAGCAGCTTAGGGGGAGGGCCGTCCGAGCAGTACTTC
TRBJ2-3	TRBV30	TRBD2	NA	CAWTPGTRNTDTQYF	TGTGCCTGGACACCCGGGACTAGGAACACAGATACGCAGTATTTT
TRBJ2-3	TRBV28	NA	NA	CASSTNPSTDTQYF	TGTGCCAGCAGCACCAATCCGAGCACAGATACGCAGTATTTT
TRBJ1-2	TRBV29-1	NA	NA	CSALEPTYGYTF	TGCAGCGCATTGGAACCCACCTATGGCTACACCTTC
TRBJ1-4	TRBV5-4	NA	NA	CASSLDPNNEKLFF	TGTGCCAGCAGCTTGGACCCAAATAATGAAAAACTGTTTTTT
TRBJ1-1	TRBV6-5	NA	NA	CASRTPQGNTEAFF	TGTGCCAGCAGGACCCCTCAGGGGAACACTGAAGCTTTCTTT
TRBJ2-3	TRBV18	TRBD2	NA	CASSPRREGPDTQYF	TGTGCCAGCTCACCTAGGCGGGAGGGCCCAGATACGCAGTATTTT
TRBJ1-1	TRBV27	NA	NA	CASAVVHGTEAFF	TGTGCCAGCGCCGTGGTCCATGGGACTGAAGCTTTCTTT
TRBJ2-7	TRBV11-2	NA	NA	CASSLTGGGGEQYF	TGTGCCAGCAGCTTAACAGGAGGAGGGGGCGAGCAGTACTTC
TRBJ2-2	TRBV7-2	NA	NA	CASSLRAGHTGELFF	TGTGCCAGCAGCCTCAGAGCGGGCCACACCGGGGAGCTGTTTTTT
TRBJ2-6	TRBV11-3	NA	NA	CASSNPSGSGANVLTF	TGTGCCAGCAGCAACCCCTCCGGTTCTGGGGCCAACGTCCTGACTTTC
TRBJ1-6	TRBV13	NA	NA	CASSFRDGNSPLHF	TGTGCCAGCAGCTTTCGGGACGGTAATTCACCCCTCCACTTT
TRBJ1-4	TRBV19	NA	NA	CASSLDSYTEKLFF	TGTGCCAGTAGTTTGGACAGCTACACTGAAAAACTGTTTTTT
TRBJ1-1	TRBV4-1	TRBD1	NA	CASSQDQGAYTEAFF	TGCGCCAGCAGCCAAGATCAGGGGGCTTACACTGAAGCTTTCTTT
TRBJ2-7	TRBV10-3	NA	NA	CAIRTETYEQYF	TGTGCCATCAGAACAGAAACCTACGAGCAGTACTTC
TRBJ2-5	TRBV5-1	NA	NA	CASGWRGRQETQYF	TGCGCCAGCGGATGGAGGGGACGTCAAGAGACCCAGTACTTC
TRBJ1-6	TRBV6-5	NA	NA	CASSTGTTINSPLHF	TGTGCCAGCAGTACCGGGACGACCATAAATTCACCCCTCCACTTT
TRBJ2-1	TRBV19	NA	NA	CASSPSRTEQFF	TGTGCCAGTAGTCCTTCTAGGACAGAGCAGTTCTTC
TRBJ1-6	TRBV25-1	TRBD1	once	CASRVGTGRSPLHF	TGTGCCAGCAGAGTCGGGACAGGGCGATCACCCCTCCACTTT
TRBJ1-6	TRBV4-3	TRBD1	NA	CASSQEGGNSPLHF	TGCGCCAGCAGCCAGGAAGGGGGCAATTCACCCCTCCACTTT
TRBJ1-2	TRBV7-8	NA	NA	CASSPGYGYTF	TGTGCCAGCAGCCCAGGGTATGGCTACACCTTC
TRBJ2-3	TRBV9	NA	NA	CASSGSGTRTDTQYF	TGTGCCAGCAGCGGGTCCGGGACACGCACAGATACGCAGTATTTT
TRBJ1-3	TRBV30	NA	NA	CAWSLIPGNTIYF	TGTGCCTGGAGCTTAATACCTGGAAACACCATATATTTT
TRBJ2-7	TRBV4-2	TRBD1	few	CASSQADRGDEQYF	TGTGCCAGCAGCCAAGCGGACAGGGGAGACGAGCAGTACTTC
TRBJ2-5	TRBV9	NA	NA	CASSVEDRRRGTQYF	TGTGCCAGCAGCGTAGAGGATCGCCGGCGGGGGACCCAGTACTTC
TRBJ2-6	TRBV7-9	NA	NA	CASSLDRGGGANVLTF	TGTGCCAGCAGCTTAGACAGGGGAGGTGGGGCCAACGTCCTGACTTTC
TRBJ2-7	TRBV2	NA	NA	CASSDYEQYF	TGTGCCAGCAGTGACTACGAGCAGTACTTC
TRBJ2-5	TRBV28	TRBD1	once	CASRDRRSGTQYF	TGTGCCAGCAGGGACAGGAGGAGCGGGACCCAGTACTTC
TRBJ2-7	TRBV5-6	NA	NA	CASSGPATAYEQYF	TGTGCCAGCAGCGGCCCGGCGACCGCCTACGAGCAGTACTTC
TRBJ1-1	TRBV9	NA	NA	CASSLVGSLNTEAFF	TGTGCCAGCAGCTTAGTCGGCAGCTTGAACACTGAAGCTTTCTTT
TRBJ2-5	TRBV11-1	NA	NA	CASSLGERGQETQYF	TGTGCCAGCAGCTTAGGTGAAAGGGGGCAAGAGACCCAGTACTTC
TRBJ1-2	TRBV19	NA	NA	CASSIRIANYGYTF	TGTGCCAGTAGTATAAGAATTGCTAACTATGGCTACACCTTC
TRBJ1-1	TRBV2	NA	NA	CASSDDLPRAFF	TGTGCCAGCAGTGACGACCTGCCGAGGGCTTTCTTT
TRBJ2-7	TRBV10-3	NA	NA	CAISEPGTEQYF	TGTGCCATCAGTGAGCCGGGGACCGAGCAGTACTTC
TRBJ1-1	TRBV7-9	NA	NA	CASSPRPGWNTEAFF	TGTGCCAGCAGCCCCAGACCGGGATGGAACACTGAAGCTTTCTTT
TRBJ2-2	TRBV14	TRBD2	NA	CASSQTSGSNTGELFF	TGTGCCAGCAGCCAAACTAGCGGGAGTAACACCGGGGAGCTGTTTTTT
TRBJ2-3	TRBV6-6	NA	NA	CASSYAGLDTQYF	TGTGCCAGCAGTTACGCCGGGCTGGATACGCAGTATTTT
TRBJ1-2	TRBV5-1	NA	NA	CASSFREPNYGYTF	TGCGCCAGCAGCTTTAGAGAACCTAACTATGGCTACACCTTC
TRBJ2-5	TRBV9	TRBD2	NA	CASSVGWGGSGQETQYF	TGTGCCAGCAGCGTAGGATGGGGCGGGAGTGGCCAAGAGACCCAGTACTTC
TRBJ1-5	TRBV19	NA	NA	CASRVRDIGNQPQHF	TGTGCCAGTAGGGTCCGGGACATTGGCAATCAGCCCCAGCATTTT